Shown below are 8 T cell receptor beta chains from a single sample sequenced in a study of neurological immune-mediated disorders. TCRdb re-analysed the 5' RACE reads in MiXCR, keeping a single row per CDR3 protein. The table shows 40,000 to 50,000 distinct CDR3 sequences, with 2.5% occurring only once. Input material: PBMCs. These receptors were collected from a man aged 30-40 years with multiple sclerosis.

The sample holds many counts of this clonotype. The chain uses TRBV10-3 and TRBJ1-2; D is uncertain. Germline lookup yields CDR1 ENHRY and CDR2 SYGVKD. This CDR3 spans 13 amino acids. V was shortened by 0 bases and J by 5 bases, with 7 bases between the two germline ends. The chain's CDR3 is CAISESSDYGYTF. The CDR3 DNA is TGTGCCATCAGTGAGTCTTCAGATTATGGCTACACCTTC.

There are many counts of this clonotype. The chain combines TRBV20-1 with TRBJ2-1, with 11 nucleotides matching TRBD2. The CDR3 runs to 19 residues. CDR1 DFQATT and CDR2 SNEGSKA come from the germline V gene (reference sequence). The J segment lost 2 bases and the V segment lost 2 bases, leaving 14 bases of the junction unmatched. The CDR3 DNA reads TGCAGTGCTAGACTCAGAGATAGCGGGGGGGCCCTAACCTACAATGAGCAGTTCTTC. Translation gives CSARLRDSGGALTYNEQFF.

This clonotype has at least ten counts. The rearrangement joins TRBV6-2 or TRBV6-3 to TRBJ2-7, with 10 bases fitting TRBD2. CDR1 and CDR2 (germline): MNHEY, SVGEGT. This CDR3 is 13 amino acids long. Unmatched junction bases numbered 5, after V lost 7 bases and J lost 5 bases. The CDR3 DNA is TGTGCCAGCAACGCTAGCGGGAGAAACGAGCAGTACTTC. It codes for CASNASGRNEQYF.

This clonotype was seen ten or more times. The chain is built from TRBV5-1 and TRBJ1-6; tentatively, D is TRBD1 (6 bases). The length of the CDR3 is 15 residues. Deletions cut 4 bases from V and 12 bases from J, with 20 bases between. Germline CDR1 SGHRS, CDR2 YFSETQ. The CDR3 reads CASSNANRDTEPLHF. The DNA for the CDR3 is TGCGCCAGCAGCAATGCTAACCGGGACACAGAACCCCTCCACTTT. The full variable domain, with the rest looked up from reference TRBV5-1 and TRBJ1-6, is KAGVTQTPRYLIKTRGQQVTLSCSPISGHRSVSWYQQTPGQGLQFLFEYFSETQRNKGNFPGRFSGRQFSNSRSEMNVSTLELGDSALYLCASSNANRDTEPLHFGNGTRLTVT.

This clonotype was detected many times. The chain recombines TRBV20-1 with TRBJ2-2; D gene ambiguous. With 6 bases removed from V and 4 bases from J, the gap between germline ends came to 12 bases. The CDR3 is 13 residues long. CDR1 and CDR2 (germline): DFQATT, SNEGSKA (reference sequence). The CDR3 region is CSAPIRPTGELFF. The CDR3, as DNA: TGCAGTGCCCCAATAAGGCCCACCGGGGAGCTGTTTTTT.

This clonotype was seen repeatedly, ten times or more. The V gene is TRBV12-3 or TRBV12-4, the J gene TRBJ2-5; maybe TRBD1 (5 bases). The CDR3 extends over 15 amino acids. Trimming took 3 bases from V and 3 from J, leaving 14 bases between them. Written as DNA, the CDR3 is TGTGCCAGCAGTTTGTACGATGGCAGGGAAGAGACCCAGTACTTC. It encodes CASSLYDGREETQYF.

This clonotype was detected ten times or more. This rearrangement joins TRBV7-8 to TRBJ2-7; 10 bases are shared with TRBD2. The V gene end was trimmed by 1 base and the J gene end by 2 bases; junction bases not matched to a gene: 11. CDR3 size: 18 residues. Per germline, CDR1 SGHVS and CDR2 FQNEAQ. This chain's CDR3 is CASSLEAGGPILPYEQYF. In DNA form, the CDR3 reads TGTGCCAGCAGCTTAGAAGCGGGAGGGCCGATCTTGCCCTACGAGCAGTACTTC.

Ten or more counts support this clonotype. This CDR3 reads CASSLAHGAYEQYF. The CDR3 DNA reads as TGTGCCAGCAGCTTAGCTCACGGGGCCTACGAGCAGTACTTC. The chain employs TRBV7-2 and TRBJ2-7; tentatively, D is TRBD2 (5 bases). Germline values: CDR1 SGHTA, CDR2 FQGNSA. Trimming took 0 bases from V and 2 from J, leaving 8 bases between them. This CDR3 contains 14 residues. Supplemented by reference TRBV7-2 and TRBJ2-7, the full variable domain reads GAGVSQSPSNKVTEKGKDVELRCDPISGHTALYWYRQSLGQGLEFLIYFQGNSAPDKSGLPSDRFSAERTGGSVSTLTIQRTQQEDSAVYLCASSLAHGAYEQYFGPGTRLTVT.